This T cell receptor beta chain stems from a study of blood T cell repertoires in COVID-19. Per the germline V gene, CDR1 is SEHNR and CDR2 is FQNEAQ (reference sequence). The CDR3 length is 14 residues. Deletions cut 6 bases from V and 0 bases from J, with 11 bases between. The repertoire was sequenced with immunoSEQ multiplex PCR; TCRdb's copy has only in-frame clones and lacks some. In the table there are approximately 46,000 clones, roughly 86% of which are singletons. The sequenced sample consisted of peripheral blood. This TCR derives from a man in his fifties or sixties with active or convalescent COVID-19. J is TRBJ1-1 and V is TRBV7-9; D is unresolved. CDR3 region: CASRFLQLNTEAFF. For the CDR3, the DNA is TGTGCCAGCAGATTTTTACAGCTGAACACTGAAGCTTTCTTT.